These 31 T cell receptor beta chains came from one sample sequenced in a study of beta chain features in type 1 diabetes. What was sequenced were expressed TCRB transcripts, since all of the isolated RNA had been reverse transcribed. The repertoire was sequenced with immunoSEQ multiplex PCR; TCRdb's copy has only in-frame clones and lacks some. The table lists 130,000 to 150,000 clones, under 60% of them singletons. Sequencing used Tregs from blood. These receptors originate from a man aged 18-30 years in good health.

This clone is a singleton in its sample. The chain carries TRBV30 and TRBJ1-3; 7 positions match TRBD1. CDR1 is GTSNPN and CDR2 is SVGIG in the germline V gene (reference sequence). The CDR3 contains 13 residues. V shed 5 bases, J shed 0 bases, and the junction held 1 base outside the gene matches. The CDR3 region has the DNA TGTGCCTGGGACAGGGCCTCTGGAAACACCATATATTTT. This gives the protein CAWDRASGNTIYF. Combining the CDR3 with reference TRBV30 and TRBJ1-3 gives the whole variable domain SQTIHQWPATLVQPVGSPLSLECTVEGTSNPNLYWYRQAAGRGLQLLFYSVGIGQISSEVPQNLSASRPQDRQFILSSKKLLLSDSGFYLCAWDRASGNTIYFGEGSWLTVV.

This clone was picked up one time. This chain links TRBV30 with TRBJ1-2; TRBD1 is a possible D gene (6 bases). The CDR3 covers 14 residues. Looked up from germline, CDR1 is GTSNPN and CDR2 is SVGIG (reference sequence). V lost 6 bases and J lost 4, with 18 bases in between. The CDR3 DNA is TGTGCCTGCGAGGACCAGGGGCCATTCTATGGCTACACCTTC. It encodes CACEDQGPFYGYTF.

The V gene is TRBV11-3, the J gene TRBJ2-1, with 7 bases that match TRBD1. CDR1 and CDR2 (germline): SGHNT, YENEEA. This CDR3 spans 14 amino acids. The ends lost 6 bases at V and 6 bases at J; junction bases unmatched: 8. The CDR3 sequence: CASSRGLEFNEQFF. DNA for the CDR3: TGTGCCAGCAGTAGGGGGCTGGAATTCAATGAGCAGTTCTTC.

The chain uses TRBV28 and TRBJ2-2, with a tentative D call TRBD1 (5 bases). Germline V gene sequence: CDR1 MDHEN, CDR2 SYDVKM. Between the trimmed V and J ends, which lost 1 base and 3 bases, there was a span of 9 bases. The CDR3 runs 15 residues. DNA for the CDR3: TGTGCCAGCAGTTTATTCCGACAGTACACCGGGGAGCTGTTTTTT. Encoded protein: CASSLFRQYTGELFF.

The V gene is TRBV19, the J gene TRBJ2-5; D call uncertain. Looked up from germline, CDR1 is LNHDA and CDR2 is SQIVND (reference sequence). V dropped 2 bases and J dropped 2 bases, with 9 bases sitting between them. The CDR3 sequence is 14 residues long. CDR3 nucleotide sequence: TGTGCCAGTAGTATAACTACATTACAAGAGACCCAGTACTTC. This gives the protein CASSITTLQETQYF.

This chain joins TRBV7-9 and TRBJ2-1, with a possible D match to TRBD1 (6 bases). Looked up from germline, CDR1 is SEHNR and CDR2 is FQNEAQ (reference sequence). The CDR3 covers 17 residues. The V end lost 5 bases, the J end lost 5 bases, and 22 bases lay between the germline ends. The CDR3 loop is CASSLLRTVKVHNEQFF. The CDR3 bases are TGTGCCAGCAGCCTACTCCGGACAGTCAAGGTTCACAATGAGCAGTTCTTC.

This chain joins TRBV25-1 and TRBJ1-4, with 10 positions matching TRBD1. With V trimmed by 2 bases and J by 8 bases, 5 bases remained unmatched. CDR3 length: 15 amino acids. Germline V gives CDR1 MGHDK, CDR2 SYGVNS. The CDR3, as DNA: TGTGCCAGCAGTGAACCTCAGGACAGGGGGGAAAAACTGTTTTTT. Translation: CASSEPQDRGEKLFF.

This clone occurred a few times. The rearrangement joins TRBV29-1 to TRBJ1-1; the D is unclear. The CDR3 totals 13 residues. CDR1 and CDR2 (germline): SQVTM, ANQGSEA. Trimming shortened V by 4 bases and J by 5 bases, and 14 bases separated the two germline ends. The CDR3 is CSVGPGWVTEAFF. CDR3 nucleotide sequence: TGCAGCGTTGGTCCCGGGTGGGTGACTGAAGCTTTCTTT. Combining the CDR3 with reference TRBV29-1 and TRBJ1-1 gives the whole variable domain SAVISQKPSRDICQRGTSLTIQCQVDSQVTMMFWYRQQPGQSLTLIATANQGSEATYESGFVIDKFPISRPNLTFSTLTVSNMSPEDSSIYLCSVGPGWVTEAFFGQGTRLTVV.

The chain has TRBV9 and TRBJ1-4; a possible D gene is TRBD1 (5 bases). V lost 0 bases, J lost 7 bases, and 16 bases lay in between. CDR1 SGDLS and CDR2 YYNGEE come from the germline V gene. This CDR3 has 16 residues. CDR3 amino acids: CASSVATGQGGEKLFF. The CDR3 DNA reads TGTGCCAGCAGCGTAGCTACGGGGCAGGGAGGTGAAAAACTGTTTTTT.

The chain employs TRBV6-5 and TRBJ1-5; a possible D gene is TRBD1 (5 bases). The germline V and J ends were trimmed by 7 bases and 7 bases, with 11 bases remaining between them. The germline V gene encodes CDR1 MNHEY and CDR2 SVGAGI. This CDR3 spans 12 amino acids. The CDR3 sequence: CASNTPGQPQHF. The CDR3 DNA reads TGTGCCAGCAATACTCCAGGGCAGCCCCAGCATTTT.

The chain employs TRBV28 and TRBJ1-2; no firm D call. The CDR3 is made up of 12 amino acids. V was shortened by 7 bases and J by 6 bases, with 12 bases between the two germline ends. CDR1 is MDHEN, CDR2 SYDVKM, per germline. The CDR3 is CASKGGYHGYTF. CDR3 nucleotide sequence: TGTGCCAGCAAAGGAGGTTACCATGGCTACACCTTC.

The rearrangement joins TRBV5-6 to TRBJ2-5; D call uncertain. CDR3 length: 16 amino acids. Germline V CDR1 and CDR2: SGHDT, YYEEEE. The V end lost 1 base, the J end lost 5 bases, and 18 bases lay between the germline ends. The DNA of the CDR3 is TGTGCCAGCAGCTTGAAGGTTAACAGATACTGGGAGACCCAGTACTTC. It codes for CASSLKVNRYWETQYF.

This chain uses TRBV6-5 with TRBJ1-2; no clear D gene. Looked up from germline, CDR1 is MNHEY and CDR2 is SVGAGI. There are 15 residues in the CDR3. The ends were cut back, 2 bases at V and 0 bases at J, with 10 bases in the middle. CDR3 protein: CASSYSGRPNYGYTF. CDR3 sequence (DNA): TGTGCCAGCAGTTACAGCGGTAGACCTAACTATGGCTACACCTTC.

The chain employs TRBV5-4 and TRBJ2-5; TRBD2 might be the D (6 bases). The CDR3 runs to 14 residues. Trimming shortened V by 3 bases and J by 2 bases, and 11 bases separated the two germline ends. From germline, CDR1 is SGHNT and CDR2 YYREEE (reference sequence). The CDR3 nucleotides are TGTGCCAGCAGCTCCGGAGGACTACAAGAGACCCAGTACTTC. As protein: CASSSGGLQETQYF.

This rearrangement joins TRBV10-3 to TRBJ1-1; D not certain. Trimming took off 1 base at V and 2 bases at J, with 11 bases between the two ends. The CDR3 has 15 amino acids. CDR1 and CDR2 (germline): ENHRY, SYGVKD. In DNA, the CDR3 is TGTGCCATCAGTGAGTATCGTTACAGAAACACTGAAGCTTTCTTT. Its protein is CAISEYRYRNTEAFF.

This clone was seen a few times. The CDR3 is CASSLTYRAYGYTF. CDR3 DNA sequence: TGTGCCAGCAGCTTAACGTACAGGGCCTATGGCTACACCTTC. The genes are TRBV7-3 and TRBJ1-2; D possibly corresponds to TRBD1 (6 bases). The V and J ends lost 0 bases and 4 bases respectively, with 9 bases between them. Per the germline V gene, CDR1 is SGHTA and CDR2 is FQGTGA. This CDR3 is 14 amino acids long.

V and J are TRBV7-2 and TRBJ1-1; a possible D gene is TRBD1 (5 bases). Germline CDR1 and CDR2: SGHTA and FQGNSA. Trimming removed 2 bases from V and 0 bases from J, with 7 bases in between. This CDR3 region has 14 residues. The CDR3 region has the DNA TGTGCCAGCAGCTTAACCAGGGTGAACACTGAAGCTTTCTTT. Translation gives CASSLTRVNTEAFF.

V and J are TRBV2 and TRBJ1-1; TRBD1 aligns across 8 bases. Losses at the gene ends were 5 bases for V and 0 bases for J; bases not matched to a gene: 2. Germline CDR1 reads SNHLY; CDR2 reads FYNNEI. The CDR3 is made up of 14 amino acids. DNA of the CDR3: TGTGCCAGCAGTAGGACAGGGATGAACACTGAAGCTTTCTTT. Translating it yields CASSRTGMNTEAFF.

The chain recombines TRBV28 with TRBJ2-7, with 7 bases fitting TRBD1. J gave up 7 bases and V 7 bases, and 16 bases lay outside the gene matches. The CDR3 spans 15 residues. CDR1 and CDR2 from the germline V gene are MDHEN and SYDVKM. The CDR3 DNA sequence: TGTGCCAGCACCTTCTCGGGACAGTTCCCTGGGGAGCAGTACTTC. Its protein is CASTFSGQFPGEQYF.

J is TRBJ2-5 and V is TRBV10-3; 7 bases map to TRBD1. This CDR3 is 15 amino acids long. The V segment lost 4 bases and the J segment 3 bases; nucleotides outside the gene matches: 8. In germline, CDR1 is ENHRY, CDR2 SYGVKD. The CDR3 sequence: CAISASSGTEETQYF. The CDR3 DNA sequence: TGTGCCATCAGTGCCTCCTCCGGGACAGAAGAGACCCAGTACTTC.

There are a few counts of this clone. V and J are TRBV23-1 and TRBJ2-1; 10 nucleotides align to TRBD2. TRBV23-1 falls under the ORF class, with uncertain function. The CDR3 has 17 amino acids. After removal of 2 bases from V and 7 bases from J, the junction contained 11 bases not matched to a gene. The chain's CDR3 is CASSQAHSGRRSNEQFF. CDR3 in DNA: TGCGCCAGCAGTCAAGCCCATAGCGGGAGGCGTTCTAATGAGCAGTTCTTC.

A word on this clone: One end of the junction does not line up with germline, which may come from a read error. This specimen includes other DNA sequences encoding the same CDR3. V gene TRBV7-3 combines with J gene TRBJ1-1, with 7 bases fitting TRBD1. Germline values: CDR1 SGHTA, CDR2 FQGTGA. This CDR3 is 13 amino acids long. This chain's CDR3 is CASSPNRGTEAFF. In nucleotides, the CDR3 is TGTGCCAGCAGCCCCAACAGGGGCACTGAAGCTTTCTTC.

The V and J genes are TRBV27 and TRBJ2-5, with TRBD2 matching 10 bases. The J call may be wrong; the DNA end is better matched by TRBJ2-7. The CDR3 is 15 amino acids. CDR1 and CDR2 (germline): MNHEY, SMNVEV (reference sequence). For the CDR3, the DNA is TGTGCCAGCAGTTTACGGCTAGCGGGAGCCCACGAGCAGTACTTC. As protein: CASSLRLAGAHEQYF.

This clone was detected only a few times. The chain carries TRBV5-6 and TRBJ2-7, with 8 nucleotides matching TRBD2. CDR3 length: 15 amino acids. The V gene end was trimmed by 1 base and the J gene end by 1 base; junction bases not matched to a gene: 4. From germline, CDR1 is SGHDT and CDR2 YYEEEE. The CDR3 region is CASSLFSGVSYEQYF. In DNA form, the CDR3 reads TGTGCCAGCAGCTTGTTTAGCGGGGTGTCCTACGAGCAGTACTTC.

The rearrangement uses TRBV27 and TRBJ2-1; 9 nucleotides line up with TRBD2. Germline lookup yields CDR1 MNHEY and CDR2 SMNVEV (reference sequence). This CDR3 has 16 residues. V gave up 1 base and J gave up 7 bases; unmatched junction bases: 8. The CDR3 bases are TGTGCCAGCAGTTTATTAGCGGGAGCCAGGGGGAATGAGCAGTTCTTC. Protein: CASSLLAGARGNEQFF.

The chain combines TRBV19 with TRBJ1-2, with TRBD1 as a possible D gene (6 bases). Germline assignment: CDR1 LNHDA and CDR2 SQIVND (reference sequence). Trimming removed 3 bases at V and 7 bases at J, with 15 bases between. The CDR3 is 14 amino acids. The CDR3 nucleotides read TGTGCCAGTAGTATCGACAGGAATAGGGGTGGCTACACCTTC. It encodes CASSIDRNRGGYTF.

This clone was seen only once. The chain carries TRBV7-9 and TRBJ1-5; tentative D call: TRBD1 (5 bases). V was pared by 6 bases and J by 2 bases, with 8 bases between. Germline-derived CDR1 and CDR2 are SEHNR and FQNEAQ (reference sequence). CDR3 length equals 13 residues. The CDR3, as DNA: TGTGCCAGCAGGGGGCCAGGCAATCAGCCCCAGCATTTT. It is translated as CASRGPGNQPQHF.

In its sample, this clone was seen a few times. This chain connects TRBV7-2 to TRBJ2-7, with D possibly matching TRBD2 (5 bases). This CDR3 spans 14 amino acids. Deletions cut 3 bases from V and 3 bases from J, with 12 bases between. Germline V CDR1 and CDR2: SGHTA, FQGNSA. DNA for the CDR3: TGTGCCAGCAGCTTGAGCGGAAGCCACTACGAGCAGTACTTC. This encodes CASSLSGSHYEQYF.

CDR3 nucleotides: TGTGCCAGCAGGGGGGGGTCTACTAATGAAAAACTGTTTTTT. Residues: CASRGGSTNEKLFF. The chain joins TRBV2 to TRBJ1-4; a possible D gene is TRBD1 (5 bases). The V gene's germline CDR1 is SNHLY and CDR2 FYNNEI. Trimming shortened V by 6 bases and J by 2 bases, and 10 bases separated the two germline ends. This CDR3 comprises 14 residues.

A few counts support this clone. This chain links TRBV7-2 with TRBJ2-5; 15 nucleotides match TRBD2. The J call could be wrong; TRBJ2-7 is a better fit for the DNA end. The germline gives CDR1 SGHTA, CDR2 FQGNSA. The CDR3 has 16 residues. CDR3 sequence reads: CASSSGTSGRIYEQYF. Written as DNA, the CDR3 is TGTGCCAGCAGCTCCGGGACTAGCGGGAGGATCTACGAGCAGTACTTC.

This clone appeared once. The chain joins TRBV28 to TRBJ1-5; 8 bases map to TRBD1. V was pared by 6 bases and J by 0 bases, with 10 bases of the junction left unmatched. This CDR3 contains 17 residues. Germline assignment: CDR1 MDHEN and CDR2 SYDVKM. The CDR3 loop is CASRRPDRVYSNQPQHF. The CDR3 DNA is TGTGCCAGCAGACGTCCGGACAGGGTATATAGCAATCAGCCCCAGCATTTT.